This T cell receptor (beta chain) originates from a study of T cell responses to AZD1222 COVID-19 vaccine. The data were produced by immunoSEQ multiplex PCR, yet TCRdb's version contains in-frame clones alone and is incomplete. The sample shows 100,000 to 120,000 clones, nearly 90% of them seen only once. The CDR3 covers 14 residues. The V gene lost 2 bases and the J gene lost 4 bases, with 9 bases spanning the gap. The germline CDR1 and CDR2 sequences are MNHEY and SVGEGT. V and J are TRBV6-2 or TRBV6-3 and TRBJ2-4, with D perhaps matching TRBD1 or TRBD2 (5 bases each). This material consisted of peripheral blood, taken 28 days after the second AZD1222 dose. The source of this sequence is an adult who received the AZD1222 COVID-19 vaccine. The CDR3 DNA is TGTGCCAGCAGTTACGGGGGATTGAAAAACATTCAGTACTTC. This translates into CASSYGGLKNIQYF.